The clone carrying this T cell receptor (beta chain) was counted a single time. In the original workflow: Quantification of nucleated cells was approximated via reference gene primer amplification. Profiling relied on immunoSEQ multiplex PCR, and the TCRdb table lists in-frame clones only, not all of them. V, J and clone size were drawn from that table, and D and trimming were deduced from the DNA. The sample includes fewer than 100,000 clones, 80% to 95% of them seen just once. The data originate from a study of blood T cell repertoires in COVID-19. The V gene's germline CDR1 is MGHRA and CDR2 YSYEKL. This CDR3 region has 16 residues. The ends were cut back, 0 bases at V and 4 bases at J, with 12 bases in the middle.

The material sequenced was peripheral blood. The chain carries TRBV4-1 and TRBJ1-4; D gene ambiguous. The origin of this receptor is an elderly woman with acute or convalescent COVID-19. DNA for the CDR3: TGCGCCAGCAGCCAAGAATTCCGGGGTAATAATGAAAAACTGTTTTTT. Protein product: CASSQEFRGNNEKLFF.